This section outlines one TCR beta chain sequence together with its context. Its antigen is still unknown. No base-level quality is on record; no much larger clone is a single base apart. This specimen belongs to a study of shared clonotypes between healthy human individuals (dated by TCRdb to the early 2020s). Study-wide context: The cohort comprised a couple of women and a few men aged 18 to 49 years. Per donor, three plates each were used for CD4 naive and CD4 memory, two for CD8 naive, and one for CD8 memory. To estimate repertoire size and how much clonotype sharing occurs between individuals, the study deeply sequenced the blood TCR repertoires of about five healthy adults. Different laboratories and diverse techniques were used to prepare libraries and sequence TCR repertoires, to increase sequencing depth and limit assay-specific biases. Between about 0.9 and 8.9 billion PBMCs per donor were obtained by leukapheresis.

The germline V gene specifies ENHRY as CDR1 and SYGVKD as CDR2. Including the terminal cysteine and phenylalanine, the CDR3 comprises 14 residues. The kept DNA is CDR3 alone, 42 bases in frame from the first base. From V the trimming removes 5 bases and from J it removes 2 bases, while the gene matches leave 2 bases of the junction unaccounted for. The donors were healthy, HIV-negative adults who had no recently reported acute infections or vaccinations. Every donor was a Caucasian adult living in Nashville, Tennessee, USA. CD4+ T cells were enriched through magnetic negative selection, after which naive cells were positively selected on CD45RA and the remaining negative fraction served as the memory subset. Blood was collected by leukapheresis, and PBMCs were isolated by Ficoll-Histopaque density gradient centrifugation and then cryopreserved in liquid nitrogen vapor phase. Analytical flow cytometry was used to check the purity and quantity of each magnetically sorted T cell population. Genomic DNA was isolated from each sorted fraction and quantified by UV absorbance on a Nanodrop 2000c.

Findings and caveats that apply to the study as a whole: Even with the large sequencing depth, rarefaction of the sorted-subset datasets indicated that sequencing was incomplete. The genetic and exposure-history diversity represented was limited by the small number of donors. Estimated clonotype richness was generally larger for naive than for memory subsets. Compared with non-shared clonotypes, clonotypes shared by all four sorted-subset donors had higher generation probabilities. Pairwise subsampling led to the expectation that sequencing depth would affect the degree of clonotype sharing among donors. Only blood was sampled, and tissue TCR repertoires likely differ from those in blood. Sharing across a few donors was observed for around 5% of naive CD4, about 4% of naive CD8, roughly 2.3% of memory CD4, and roughly 0.43% of memory CD8 clonotypes.

Using the deep immunoSEQ assay, TCR CDR3 regions were amplified from genomic DNA by multiplex PCR. Extracted genomic DNA from each cell subset was distributed evenly across all wells of several immunoSEQ 96-well plates, and each plate was treated as a replicate. Each replicate PCR for sorted subsets received around 0.2 ug genomic DNA, equal to tens of thousands of T cell genomes. The purified libraries were quantified using a Qubit 3.0 fluorometer, sized with a Bioanalyzer 2100, and then quantified again using the KAPA Library Quantification kit. A separate single-read 150-cycle Illumina NextSeq 550 flow cell was used to sequence each immunoSEQ 96-well plate. On the study's bioinformatics: Because only junctional sequences without quality scores were contained in the immunoSEQ output, filtering matching that applied to full-length reads could not be performed. To assign V/J genes and CDR3, sequences were annotated using PyIR, a Python wrapper for IgBLAST v1.9, with IMGT germline references. Any read was removed if the V/J assignment was weak (E-value above 1e-6), the CDR3 was missing, or the read contained stop codons, out-of-frame junctions, or ambiguous translated residues. A V3J clonotype was defined by an identical inferred V gene, J gene, and CDR3 amino acid sequence. The percentage overlap between two repertoires was calculated by dividing the number of shared unique clonotypes by the size of the smaller repertoire. Richness of each repertoire was evaluated using RTK rarefaction, the Chao1 estimator, and Recon v2.1 estimates of unobserved clonotypes. Generation probabilities were computed with OLGA for all TCRbeta clonotypes obtained by the gDNA method from four donors. Entries here come from immuneACCESS through TCRdb and include only in-frame sequences with V and J called. Some clones fail to appear in such tables; in the studies checked, an unresolved V gene covers under half of the shortfall, and the cause of the remainder is unknown. That table is the source of V, J and clone size, and D and trimming were worked out from the DNA. Within this sample are millions of clones, with approximately 90% of them counted one time only. The ten largest clones capture roughly 0.15% of the sample.

The chain employs TRBV10-3 and TRBJ2-3; 9 junctional bases match TRBD1. The sequenced sample was naive CD4+ T cells sorted from blood. The sample's cell subset or site label is to be understood as: CD45RA+ positively selected. The clonotype comes from a young man in good health. CDR3 loop: CAISWTGATDTQYF. The DNA reads as follows: TGTGCCATCAGTTGGACAGGGGCCACAGATACGCAGTATTTT.